Given below is one T cell receptor beta chain in context. Its specificity is not known. Indicated treatment: AdE1-LMPpoly-expanded autologous EBV-specific T-cell therapy followed by anti-PD-1 nivolumab. Sequencing was performed with immunoSEQ multiplex PCR; in TCRdb, only in-frame clones are kept and a portion is missing. The sample lists under 25,000 clones; 84% were seen once. The sample belongs to a study of EBV T-cell therapy then PD-1 blockade in nasopharyngeal carcinoma. The specimen was CD8+ T cells from blood, collected at roughly day 33 from a patient whose treatment included autologous EBV-specific T cells and nivolumab. The TCR originated in a man aged 40-50 years with nasopharyngeal carcinoma.

The CDR3, as DNA: TGTGCCAGCAGCGAACCGGGGACCCTCCCGATATTTGGTTCACCCCTCCACTTT. It translates to CASSEPGTLPIFGSPLHF. This chain links TRBV7-9 with TRBJ1-6, with D maybe TRBD1 (5 bases). The length of the CDR3 is 18 residues. Germline V lookup: CDR1 SEHNR, CDR2 FQNEAQ (reference sequence). The ends were cut back, 5 bases at V and 9 bases at J, with 26 bases in the middle.